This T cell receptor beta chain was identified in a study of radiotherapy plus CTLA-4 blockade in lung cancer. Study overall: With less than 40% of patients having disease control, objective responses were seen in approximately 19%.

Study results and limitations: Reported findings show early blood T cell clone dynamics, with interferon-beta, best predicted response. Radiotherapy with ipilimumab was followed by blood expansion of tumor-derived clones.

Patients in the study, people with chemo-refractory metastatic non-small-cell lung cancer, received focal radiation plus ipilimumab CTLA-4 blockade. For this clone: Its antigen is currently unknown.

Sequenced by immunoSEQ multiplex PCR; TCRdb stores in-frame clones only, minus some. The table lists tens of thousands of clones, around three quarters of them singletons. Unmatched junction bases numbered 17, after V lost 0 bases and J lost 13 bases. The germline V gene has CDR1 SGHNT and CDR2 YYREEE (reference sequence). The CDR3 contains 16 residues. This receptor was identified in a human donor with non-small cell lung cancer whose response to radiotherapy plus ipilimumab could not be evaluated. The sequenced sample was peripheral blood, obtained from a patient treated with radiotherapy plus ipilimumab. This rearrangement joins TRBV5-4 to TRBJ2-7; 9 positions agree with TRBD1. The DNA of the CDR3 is TGTGCCAGCAGCTTGGCGCCTACTCCGTCGGGACAGGGTCTCTACTTC. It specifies CASSLAPTPSGQGLYF.